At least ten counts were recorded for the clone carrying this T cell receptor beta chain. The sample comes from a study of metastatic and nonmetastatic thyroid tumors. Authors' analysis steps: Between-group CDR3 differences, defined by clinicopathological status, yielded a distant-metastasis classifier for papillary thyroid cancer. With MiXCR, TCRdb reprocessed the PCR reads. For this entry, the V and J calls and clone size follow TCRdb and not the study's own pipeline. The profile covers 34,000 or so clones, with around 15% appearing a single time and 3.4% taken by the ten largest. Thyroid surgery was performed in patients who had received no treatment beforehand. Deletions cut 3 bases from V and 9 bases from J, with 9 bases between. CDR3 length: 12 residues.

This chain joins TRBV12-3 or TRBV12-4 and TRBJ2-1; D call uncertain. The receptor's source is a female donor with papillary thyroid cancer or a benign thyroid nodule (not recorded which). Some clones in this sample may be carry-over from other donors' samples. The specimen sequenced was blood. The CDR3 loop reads CASSFRVGEQFF. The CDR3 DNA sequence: TGTGCCAGCAGTTTTAGGGTCGGTGAGCAGTTCTTC.